This TCR beta chain was captured by sequencing in a study of CD8 T cells in Susac syndrome. The RNA input was roughly 0.45 to 1 ug, and it was reverse transcribed with random hexamers. TCRdb independently ran MiXCR on the immunoSEQ multiplex PCR reads; one entry per CDR3 protein. The data show 200,000 or so distinct CDR3 sequences, more than 85% seen once. The CD8+ and CD4+ T cells were isolated magnetically using a negative isolation approach, whereas the TEMRA cells were enriched by FACS. The length of the CDR3 is 14 residues. Germline V gene data show CDR1 as GTSNPN and CDR2 as SVGIG (reference sequence). V lost 0 bases and J lost 0, with 6 bases in between.

This TCR derives from a human donor with Susac syndrome. The V call is TRBV30, the J call TRBJ1-3; the D is unclear. The sample taken for sequencing was CD8+ T cells from PBMCs. The CDR3 nucleotides read TGTGCCTGGAGTGTAATCCTCTCTGGAAACACCATATATTTT. Residues: CAWSVILSGNTIYF.